Below, one T cell receptor (beta chain) is given with its context. Original analysis: Scientists estimated how many nucleated cells there were by amplifying reference gene primers. Sequencing used immunoSEQ multiplex PCR; TCRdb keeps in-frame clones, though not all of them. D and trimming were read from the DNA, whereas the V and J calls and clone size are those reported in that table. Counted here are about 150,000 clones, approximately 80% occurring once; the ten biggest clones make up 12%. This sample was included in a study of blood T cell repertoires in COVID-19. As for the study in general: From the United States, Italy and Spain came samples of acute and convalescent COVID-19.

The V gene's germline CDR1 is SGHDN and CDR2 FVKESK. This CDR3 has 15 amino acids. With 0 bases removed from V and 4 bases from J, the gap between germline ends came to 13 bases. This sequence joins TRBV14 and TRBJ2-7, with D unclear. This clonotype originated in a woman in her fifties or sixties with COVID-19, enrolled during active disease. The sample was peripheral blood. CDR3: CASSQDPFFSYEQYF. CDR3 coding DNA: TGTGCCAGCAGCCAAGATCCCTTTTTTTCTTACGAGCAGTACTTC.